Ten or more counts support the clone carrying this T cell receptor (beta chain). This specimen comes from a study of neurological immune-mediated disorders. The time point was: longitudinal time-point 1 (baseline). Unsorted libraries were derived from 2 million PBMCs stored at -80 C. 5'RACE generated cDNA with 10-nucleotide random UMIs. Via MiXCR, TCRdb re-called the 5' RACE reads, giving one row per CDR3 protein. The sample shows 60,000 to 90,000 distinct CDR3 sequences, 9.5% to 13% of them seen only once. The V end was cut by 2 bases, the J end by 0 bases, with 8 bases between. The V gene's germline CDR1 is SGHRS and CDR2 YFSETQ. The CDR3 is 14 residues long.

Sequenced material: PBMCs. V is TRBV5-1 and J is TRBJ2-5; D gene uncertain. The source is a young man in good health. CDR3 in amino acids: CASSFTWDQETQYF. CDR3 nucleotides: TGCGCCAGCAGCTTTACTTGGGACCAAGAGACCCAGTACTTC.